These T cell receptor beta chains were read from a single sample in a study of blood T cell repertoires in COVID-19. Assay: immunoSEQ multiplex PCR; the TCRdb copy retains only in-frame clones and omits some. The table lists 390,000 or so clones, around 83% of them singletons. The sample comprised PBMCs or T cells enriched from blood (not recorded which). The receptors derive from a woman aged 45-65 years who had recovered from COVID-19. The CDR3 runs from the conserved cysteine through the conserved F or W. D genes are given only for firm matches. The listing skips clone size in some rows; elsewhere it reads once, few, many or a size class.

v_gene	abundance	d_gene	j_gene	CDR3aa	CDR3nt
TRBV18	.	.	TRBJ1-6	CASSTSGDDSPLHF	TGTGCCAGCTCAACATCAGGGGATGATTCACCCCTCCACTTT
TRBV5-1	few	TRBD1	TRBJ1-2	CASSLGTGEGYTF	TGCGCCAGCAGCTTGGGGACAGGGGAAGGCTACACCTTC
TRBV5-6	.	.	TRBJ2-7	CASSLGQTDYEQYF	TGTGCCAGCAGCTTGGGACAGACTGACTACGAGCAGTACTTC
TRBV29-1	.	TRBD1	TRBJ1-4	CSIYFTSGTGREKLFF	TGCAGCATTTACTTCACCTCCGGGACAGGACGAGAAAAACTGTTTTTT
TRBV18	.	.	TRBJ2-5	CASSPSGQLLQETQYF	TGTGCCAGCTCACCATCAGGACAGCTCCTACAAGAGACCCAGTACTTC
TRBV30	.	TRBD1	TRBJ1-1	CAWRHRDRENTEAFF	TGTGCCTGGAGGCACCGGGACAGGGAGAACACTGAAGCTTTCTTT
TRBV6-5	.	.	TRBJ2-7	CASSYSRGGRHTQQYF	TGTGCCAGCAGTTACTCGAGGGGAGGACGTCACACTCAGCAGTACTTC
TRBV5-1	few	TRBD1	TRBJ1-2	CASSPDRELTNYGYTF	TGCGCCAGCAGCCCGGACAGGGAACTAACTAACTATGGCTACACCTTC
TRBV9	.	TRBD2	TRBJ2-7	CASSPRGAGGVHEQYF	TGTGCCAGCAGCCCCCGGGGGGCGGGAGGAGTCCACGAGCAGTACTTC
TRBV2	.	TRBD1	TRBJ1-1	CVRGAGASNTEAFF	TGTGTCAGGGGGGCTGGGGCGTCGAACACTGAAGCTTTCTTT
TRBV19	.	.	TRBJ1-1	CASSQQGIGKDTEAFF	TGTGCCAGTAGCCAACAGGGAATAGGTAAGGACACTGAAGCTTTCTTT
TRBV5-1	.	.	TRBJ2-1	CASSLMGAGVNGEQFF	TGCGCCAGCAGCCTCATGGGGGCGGGGGTAAATGGTGAGCAGTTCTTC
TRBV30	.	.	TRBJ1-1	CAWRPDGHPEAFF	TGTGCCTGGAGACCGGACGGACACCCTGAAGCTTTCTTT
TRBV6-5	.	TRBD2	TRBJ2-1	CASRIAGGNYNEQFF	TGTGCCAGCAGAATAGCGGGGGGGAACTACAATGAGCAGTTCTTC
TRBV30	.	TRBD2	TRBJ2-5	CVWSLSGGRTQYF	TGTGTCTGGAGCCTTAGCGGGGGACGGACCCAGTACTTC
TRBV7-8	.	.	TRBJ1-4	CASTPSPPNEKLFF	TGTGCCAGCACCCCGAGTCCCCCCAATGAAAAACTGTTTTTT
TRBV6-5	.	TRBD1	TRBJ2-5	CASSRGGGETQYF	TGTGCCAGCAGCCGAGGGGGCGGAGAGACCCAGTACTTC
TRBV7-8	.	.	TRBJ2-5	CASSLVVGGPQETQYF	TGTGCCAGCAGCTTAGTAGTGGGGGGACCACAAGAGACCCAGTACTTC
TRBV19	.	TRBD2	TRBJ2-1	CASRGGRSAYNEQFF	TGTGCCAGTAGGGGCGGGAGGTCGGCCTACAATGAGCAGTTCTTC
TRBV6-2/TRBV6-3	.	TRBD1	TRBJ2-3	CASSQGQGGTQYF	TGTGCCAGCAGTCAGGGACAGGGTGGTACGCAGTATTTT
TRBV19	few	TRBD1	TRBJ2-3	CASSIRTGDTDTQYF	TGTGCCAGTAGTATCCGGACAGGAGACACAGATACGCAGTATTTT
TRBV2	.	.	TRBJ1-1	CASSEGRGRLNTEAFF	TGTGCCAGCAGTGAGGGCAGGGGCCGCTTGAACACTGAAGCTTTCTTT
TRBV5-6	.	.	TRBJ1-1	CASSVFVWGPDTEAFF	TGTGCCAGCAGCGTATTTGTTTGGGGCCCGGACACTGAAGCTTTCTTT
TRBV6-5	.	TRBD2	TRBJ2-7	CASTNGGEQYF	TGTGCCAGCACCAACGGGGGGGAGCAGTACTTC
TRBV15	few	.	TRBJ1-1	CATSREGQGTTTEAFF	TGTGCCACCAGCAGAGAAGGTCAGGGAACGACCACTGAAGCTTTCTTT
TRBV4-3	.	TRBD1	TRBJ2-7	CASSQDFVYEGAPYEQYF	TGCGCCAGCAGCCAAGACTTCGTGTATGAGGGGGCGCCGTACGAGCAGTACTTC
TRBV5-1	.	.	TRBJ2-1	CASSLVWGQAYNEQFF	TGCGCCAGCAGCTTGGTTTGGGGGCAGGCCTACAATGAGCAGTTCTTC
TRBV4-3	.	.	TRBJ1-5	CASSQDQYQPQHF	TGCGCCAGCAGCCAAGACCAATATCAGCCCCAGCATTTT
TRBV3-1/TRBV3-2	once	.	TRBJ2-5	CASSQGAGETQYF	TGTGCCAGCAGCCAAGGGGCAGGAGAGACCCAGTACTTC
TRBV3-1/TRBV3-2	.	TRBD1	TRBJ1-1	CASSPTGGGTTEAFF	TGTGCCAGCAGCCCAACAGGGGGCGGGACCACTGAAGCTTTCTTT
TRBV2	.	.	TRBJ1-3	CASSGVGGGNTIYF	TGTGCCAGCAGTGGTGTTGGAGGGGGAAACACCATATATTTT
TRBV20-1	.	.	TRBJ1-1	CSASYTEAFF	TGCAGTGCTTCCTATACTGAAGCTTTCTTT
TRBV7-8	.	.	TRBJ1-1	CASCRQANTEAFF	TGTGCCAGCTGCCGCCAGGCGAACACTGAAGCTTTCTTT
TRBV2	.	TRBD2	TRBJ2-1	CAGGTSGSWSYNEQFF	TGTGCCGGCGGGACTAGCGGGAGTTGGTCCTACAATGAGCAGTTCTTC
TRBV9	.	.	TRBJ1-2	CASSVATGSGGVGGYTF	TGTGCCAGCAGCGTAGCTACTGGTTCAGGCGGGGTCGGTGGCTACACCTTC
TRBV10-3	.	.	TRBJ1-5	CAISESKGGNQPQHF	TGTGCCATCAGTGAGTCGAAAGGGGGCAATCAGCCCCAGCATTTT
TRBV9	.	.	TRBJ1-5	CASSGTGSNQPQHF	TGTGCCAGCAGCGGGACGGGAAGCAATCAGCCCCAGCATTTT
TRBV27	.	.	TRBJ2-6	CASSRREPGANVLTF	TGTGCCAGCAGTCGCAGGGAACCCGGGGCCAACGTCCTGACTTTC
TRBV5-1	.	TRBD1	TRBJ1-1	CASSIQGAGMNTEAFF	TGCGCCAGCAGCATACAGGGGGCGGGGATGAACACTGAAGCTTTCTTT
TRBV4-3	.	.	TRBJ2-1	CASSLSHISYNEQFF	TGCGCCAGCAGCCTGTCACACATCTCCTACAATGAGCAGTTCTTC
TRBV4-1	few	.	TRBJ1-1	CASSQVLTAKEAFF	TGCGCCAGCAGCCAAGTGCTAACAGCAAAGGAAGCTTTCTTT
TRBV5-1	.	.	TRBJ1-1	CASSPLGRKNTEAFF	TGCGCCAGCAGCCCCCTAGGTCGGAAGAACACTGAAGCTTTCTTT
TRBV7-2	.	.	TRBJ1-5	CASSLKLDGQPQHF	TGTGCCAGCAGCTTAAAGCTAGACGGTCAGCCCCAGCATTTT
TRBV12-3/TRBV12-4	few	.	TRBJ1-2	CASAIGVGGYTF	TGTGCCAGTGCCATCGGGGTGGGCGGCTACACCTTC
TRBV20-1	.	.	TRBJ2-7	CSASEQISSYEQYF	TGCAGTGCTAGTGAGCAAATTAGCTCCTACGAGCAGTACTTC
TRBV5-4	once	.	TRBJ2-6	CASSLGVSGANVLTF	TGTGCCAGCAGCTTGGGAGTCTCTGGGGCCAACGTCCTGACTTTC
TRBV5-1	.	TRBD2	TRBJ2-5	CASSRELAGGPETQYF	TGCGCCAGCAGCCGAGAACTAGCGGGAGGCCCAGAGACCCAGTACTTC
TRBV5-1	.	.	TRBJ2-6	CASSTDSSGANVLTF	TGCGCCAGCAGCACTGACAGCTCTGGGGCCAACGTCCTGACTTTC
TRBV25-1	once	.	TRBJ1-1	CASSEFLTGTWTEAFF	TGTGCCAGCAGTGAATTCTTAACAGGGACCTGGACTGAAGCTTTCTTT
TRBV15	.	.	TRBJ1-5	CATSRGSRKEGRPQHF	TGTGCCACCAGCAGAGGTTCACGGAAGGAGGGACGTCCCCAGCATTTT
TRBV6-2/TRBV6-3	once	.	TRBJ1-2	CASSLPTGTNYGYTF	TGTGCCAGCAGTCTTCCGACCGGGACTAACTATGGCTACACCTTC
TRBV19	few	TRBD1	TRBJ2-7	CASRGQGASYEQYF	TGTGCCAGTAGGGGGCAGGGGGCGTCCTACGAGCAGTACTTC
TRBV30	once	TRBD1	TRBJ1-2	CAWGTAYGYTF	TGTGCCTGGGGGACAGCCTATGGCTACACCTTC
TRBV7-9	few	TRBD2	TRBJ2-1	CASSLFLGLAQKKDEQFF	TGTGCCAGCAGCCTATTCCTTGGACTAGCCCAGAAGAAAGATGAGCAGTTCTTC
TRBV29-1	.	.	TRBJ1-1	CSVEDPRGSGTEAFF	TGCAGCGTTGAAGATCCCCGGGGGTCGGGCACTGAAGCTTTCTTT
TRBV6-2/TRBV6-3	.	TRBD1	TRBJ1-2	CASSYRTGGGYGYTF	TGTGCCAGCAGTTACCGGACAGGGGGCGGGTATGGCTACACCTTC
TRBV11-1	.	.	TRBJ1-1	CASSFERALGTEAFF	TGTGCCAGCAGCTTTGAGAGGGCCTTGGGCACTGAAGCTTTCTTT